Detailed here is one T cell receptor beta chain. Its antigen remains unidentified. These data come from a study of breast tumors, draining lymph nodes, adjacent tissues. Axillary draining lymph nodes of breast cancer patients supplied the node samples. General study results and limits: Compared with basal-like, luminal-like tumors shared significantly more repertoire with nontumor tissue.

TCRdb itself ran the multiplex PCR reads through MiXCR, one entry per CDR3 protein. The table has around 170,000 distinct CDR3 sequences, 33% seen once. Sequenced input: axillary lymph node tissue. This clonotype was obtained from a female donor with breast cancer. Some clones in this sample may be carry-over from other donors' samples.

CDR3 in DNA: TGTGCCAGCAGCCAAGAGACTAGCGGGAGGTTCTACGAGCAGTACTTC. Translation: CASSQETSGRFYEQYF. The chain joins TRBV14 to TRBJ2-7; 13 nucleotides align to TRBD2. There are 16 residues in the CDR3. Germline trimming cut 0 bases from V and 3 bases from J; bases unmatched to any gene: 2. Per the germline V gene, CDR1 is SGHDN and CDR2 is FVKESK. Variable domain in full (rest from reference TRBV14 and TRBJ2-7): EAGVTQFPSHSVIEKGQTVTLRCDPISGHDNLYWYRRVMGKEIKFLLHFVKESKQDESGMPNNRFLAERTGGTYSTLKVQPAELEDSGVYFCASSQETSGRFYEQYFGPGTRLTVT.